A selection of T cell receptor beta chains follows, all from one sample in a study of blood T cell repertoires in COVID-19. Sequencing was performed with immunoSEQ multiplex PCR; in TCRdb, only in-frame clones are kept and a portion is missing. The sample lists under 100,000 clones; about 81% were seen once. Sequencing was done on a sample of peripheral blood. The receptor source for this set is a human donor in a cohort sampled during active COVID-19. The CDR3 runs from the conserved cysteine through the conserved F or W. The D gene is left open where the match is weak. Only some rows state a clone size, as once, few, many or a class for expanded clones.

. | TRBJ2-2 | TRBD2 | TRBV30 | CASVAGAYGELFF | TGTGCCTCTGTAGCGGGGGCCTACGGGGAGCTGTTTTTT
. | TRBJ1-1 | . | TRBV13 | CASSQPQQGVGAEAFF | TGTGCCAGCAGCCAACCCCAACAGGGAGTGGGGGCTGAAGCTTTCTTT
. | TRBJ2-3 | . | TRBV18 | CASSGGWTDTQYF | TGTGCCAGCTCTGGGGGCTGGACAGATACGCAGTATTTT
. | TRBJ2-3 | TRBD2 | TRBV5-1 | CASRFREGDTQYF | TGCGCCAGCAGGTTCAGGGAGGGAGATACGCAGTATTTT
. | TRBJ2-5 | . | TRBV5-1 | CASGGLAGRETQYF | TGCGCCAGCGGAGGGCTGGCAGGGCGGGAGACCCAGTACTTC
once | TRBJ1-6 | . | TRBV6-5 | CASSYSGGRNSPLHF | TGTGCCAGCAGTTACTCGGGGGGGCGTAATTCACCCCTCCACTTT
. | TRBJ1-4 | . | TRBV3-1/TRBV3-2 | CASSTQGILGEKLFF | TGTGCCAGCAGTACACAGGGAATATTGGGTGAAAAACTGTTTTTT
once | TRBJ2-1 | . | TRBV5-1 | CASSWARRAGGTEYNEQFF | TGCGCCAGCAGTTGGGCCCGCAGGGCCGGGGGAACGGAATACAATGAGCAGTTCTTC
. | TRBJ2-2 | . | TRBV4-3 | CASSHDGFGGELFF | TGCGCCAGCAGCCATGACGGGTTCGGCGGGGAGCTGTTTTTT
once | TRBJ2-5 | TRBD1 | TRBV5-4 | CASSSPGQGGQKTQYF | TGTGCCAGCAGCAGTCCGGGACAGGGTGGTCAAAAGACCCAGTACTTC
. | TRBJ1-1 | TRBD1 | TRBV6-2/TRBV6-3 | CASSSTGGADAFF | TGTGCCAGCAGCTCGACAGGGGGCGCAGACGCTTTCTTT
. | TRBJ1-5 | . | TRBV5-5 | CARWDVRGEDQPQHF | TGTGCCAGATGGGATGTCCGGGGGGAGGATCAGCCCCAGCATTTT
once | TRBJ2-5 | . | TRBV10-1 | CASSEDNQETQYF | TGCGCCAGCAGTGAGGACAACCAAGAGACCCAGTACTTC
. | TRBJ1-1 | TRBD1 | TRBV5-1 | CASSGDWTGLGTEAFF | TGCGCCAGCAGCGGAGACTGGACAGGCTTGGGCACTGAAGCTTTCTTT
. | TRBJ2-2 | TRBD2 | TRBV12-5 | CASGLLTGGLGNTGELFF | TGTGCTAGTGGTTTGTTGACGGGGGGGCTCGGGAACACCGGGGAGCTGTTTTTT
. | TRBJ1-3 | . | TRBV3-1/TRBV3-2 | CASSQNRAGNTIYF | TGTGCCAGCAGCCAGAACAGGGCTGGAAACACCATATATTTT
once | TRBJ1-1 | . | TRBV12-3/TRBV12-4 | CASSERENTEAFF | TGTGCCAGCAGCGAGAGGGAAAACACTGAAGCTTTCTTT
few | TRBJ2-3 | . | TRBV4-1 | CASSPLPGTDTQYF | TGCGCCAGCAGCCCCCTACCCGGCACAGATACGCAGTATTTT
. | TRBJ1-2 | TRBD1 | TRBV24-1 | CATSDITGAYGYTF | TGTGCCACCAGTGATATTACAGGGGCCTATGGCTACACCTTC
. | TRBJ1-1 | TRBD1 | TRBV5-1 | CASSEQGADTEAFF | TGCGCCAGCAGCGAACAGGGGGCTGACACTGAAGCTTTCTTT
. | TRBJ2-1 | TRBD2 | TRBV7-2 | CASSLYVRRGGNNEQFF | TGTGCCAGCAGCTTATACGTGCGACGGGGGGGCAACAATGAGCAGTTCTTC
few | TRBJ1-5 | . | TRBV4-1 | CASSQVFTGNQPQHF | TGCGCCAGCAGCCAAGTGTTTACAGGCAATCAGCCCCAGCATTTT
. | TRBJ1-1 | . | TRBV7-3 | CASSPRQGEAFF | TGTGCCAGCAGCCCGCGGCAGGGTGAGGCTTTCTTT
. | TRBJ2-3 | TRBD2 | TRBV19 | CASSIRLLAGGTDTQYF | TGTGCCAGTAGTATAAGGCTGCTAGCGGGGGGCACAGATACGCAGTATTTT
. | TRBJ2-3 | TRBD2 | TRBV7-2 | CASSFREGTDTQYF | TGTGCCAGCAGCTTCAGGGAGGGGACAGATACGCAGTATTTT
. | TRBJ2-7 | . | TRBV6-5 | CASITGRGDSYEQYF | TGTGCCAGCATTACCGGCAGGGGGGACTCCTACGAGCAGTACTTC
. | TRBJ2-7 | . | TRBV27 | CAAGSYEQYF | TGTGCCGCGGGCTCCTACGAGCAGTACTTC
few | TRBJ2-3 | . | TRBV19 | CASSIGAATDTQYF | TGTGCCAGTAGTATAGGGGCAGCCACAGATACGCAGTATTTT
. | TRBJ1-2 | . | TRBV28 | CASSPYGGGRDAYGYTF | TGTGCCAGCAGTCCCTATGGGGGGGGCAGGGATGCCTATGGCTACACCTTC
. | TRBJ1-1 | . | TRBV7-9 | CASSSVPYREGEAFF | TGTGCCAGCAGCTCCGTCCCTTACAGGGAGGGTGAAGCTTTCTTT
. | TRBJ1-1 | TRBD1 | TRBV27 | CASSFARGYAGEAFF | TGTGCCAGCAGTTTTGCCAGGGGGTATGCCGGAGAAGCTTTCTTT
. | TRBJ2-5 | TRBD2 | TRBV4-3 | CASSQETSAGFPETQYF | TGCGCCAGCAGCCAGGAGACTAGCGCGGGGTTCCCAGAGACCCAGTACTTC
few | TRBJ1-6 | . | TRBV27 | CASNPLQGLKKDSPLHF | TGTGCCAGCAATCCACTCCAGGGGCTGAAAAAAGATTCACCCCTCCACTTT
. | TRBJ1-1 | TRBD1 | TRBV6-5 | CASSYGTGMLNTEAFF | TGTGCCAGCAGTTACGGGACAGGGATGTTGAACACTGAAGCTTTCTTT
. | TRBJ1-1 | TRBD1 | TRBV9 | CASSAPIQGYTEAFF | TGTGCCAGCAGCGCACCGATACAGGGGTACACTGAAGCTTTCTTT
. | TRBJ1-5 | TRBD1 | TRBV6-1 | CASSANPTGGWNQPQHF | TGTGCCAGCAGTGCAAACCCAACAGGGGGCTGGAATCAGCCCCAGCATTTT
. | TRBJ1-2 | TRBD1 | TRBV5-1 | CASSPGQGKDGYTF | TGCGCCAGCAGCCCAGGACAGGGAAAGGATGGCTACACCTTC
. | TRBJ2-3 | . | TRBV5-1 | CATGMDNGVTDTQYF | TGCGCCACCGGAATGGACAATGGGGTCACAGATACGCAGTATTTT
few | TRBJ1-2 | TRBD1 | TRBV27 | CASKENRDSDGYTF | TGTGCCAGCAAAGAAAACCGGGACAGTGATGGCTACACCTTC
once | TRBJ1-6 | . | TRBV28 | CASRLMSSYNSPLHF | TGTGCCAGTAGGTTAATGAGCTCCTATAATTCACCCCTCCACTTT
. | TRBJ1-6 | . | TRBV5-6 | CASSSDPLTEALHF | TGTGCCAGCAGCTCCGACCCTCTGACAGAGGCCCTCCACTTT
. | TRBJ1-2 | . | TRBV19 | CASSIVNRENYGYTF | TGTGCCAGTAGTATAGTAAACAGGGAAAACTATGGCTACACCTTC
medium-sized | TRBJ1-2 | TRBD1 | TRBV2 | CASSGTVYGYTF | TGTGCCAGCAGCGGGACAGTCTATGGCTACACCTTC
. | TRBJ1-3 | . | TRBV7-2 | CASSPQGAVGNTIYF | TGTGCCAGCAGCCCTCAAGGAGCAGTTGGAAACACCATATATTTT
few | TRBJ2-2 | TRBD1 | TRBV5-1 | CASSLLGQGNTGELFF | TGCGCCAGCAGCCTTCTAGGACAGGGCAACACCGGGGAGCTGTTTTTT
. | TRBJ1-1 | . | TRBV15 | CATSRFLVGNTEAFF | TGTGCCACCAGCAGATTCCTGGTCGGGAACACTGAAGCTTTCTTT
. | TRBJ1-1 | . | TRBV5-4 | CASSIAGTEAFF | TGTGCCAGCAGCATCGCGGGAACTGAAGCTTTCTTT